This TCR beta chain comes out of a study of blood T cell repertoires in COVID-19. This table comes from immunoSEQ multiplex PCR, and its TCRdb copy is limited to in-frame clones, with some not included. In the table there are 250,000 to 300,000 clones, roughly 90% of which are singletons. Germline V gene sequence: CDR1 LGHDT, CDR2 YNNKEL (reference sequence). Trimming took 8 bases from V and 4 from J; bases not matched to a gene: 7. This CDR3 is built from 13 residues. The sequenced sample consisted of peripheral blood. This TCR derives from a woman aged 55 to 70 with acute or convalescent COVID-19. The gene calls are TRBV3-1 (or the pseudogene TRBV3-2) and TRBJ1-2; 7 nucleotides agree with TRBD1. CDR3 sequence reads: CASAKKGAYGYTF. The CDR3 coding sequence is TGTGCCAGCGCTAAGAAGGGGGCCTATGGCTACACCTTC.